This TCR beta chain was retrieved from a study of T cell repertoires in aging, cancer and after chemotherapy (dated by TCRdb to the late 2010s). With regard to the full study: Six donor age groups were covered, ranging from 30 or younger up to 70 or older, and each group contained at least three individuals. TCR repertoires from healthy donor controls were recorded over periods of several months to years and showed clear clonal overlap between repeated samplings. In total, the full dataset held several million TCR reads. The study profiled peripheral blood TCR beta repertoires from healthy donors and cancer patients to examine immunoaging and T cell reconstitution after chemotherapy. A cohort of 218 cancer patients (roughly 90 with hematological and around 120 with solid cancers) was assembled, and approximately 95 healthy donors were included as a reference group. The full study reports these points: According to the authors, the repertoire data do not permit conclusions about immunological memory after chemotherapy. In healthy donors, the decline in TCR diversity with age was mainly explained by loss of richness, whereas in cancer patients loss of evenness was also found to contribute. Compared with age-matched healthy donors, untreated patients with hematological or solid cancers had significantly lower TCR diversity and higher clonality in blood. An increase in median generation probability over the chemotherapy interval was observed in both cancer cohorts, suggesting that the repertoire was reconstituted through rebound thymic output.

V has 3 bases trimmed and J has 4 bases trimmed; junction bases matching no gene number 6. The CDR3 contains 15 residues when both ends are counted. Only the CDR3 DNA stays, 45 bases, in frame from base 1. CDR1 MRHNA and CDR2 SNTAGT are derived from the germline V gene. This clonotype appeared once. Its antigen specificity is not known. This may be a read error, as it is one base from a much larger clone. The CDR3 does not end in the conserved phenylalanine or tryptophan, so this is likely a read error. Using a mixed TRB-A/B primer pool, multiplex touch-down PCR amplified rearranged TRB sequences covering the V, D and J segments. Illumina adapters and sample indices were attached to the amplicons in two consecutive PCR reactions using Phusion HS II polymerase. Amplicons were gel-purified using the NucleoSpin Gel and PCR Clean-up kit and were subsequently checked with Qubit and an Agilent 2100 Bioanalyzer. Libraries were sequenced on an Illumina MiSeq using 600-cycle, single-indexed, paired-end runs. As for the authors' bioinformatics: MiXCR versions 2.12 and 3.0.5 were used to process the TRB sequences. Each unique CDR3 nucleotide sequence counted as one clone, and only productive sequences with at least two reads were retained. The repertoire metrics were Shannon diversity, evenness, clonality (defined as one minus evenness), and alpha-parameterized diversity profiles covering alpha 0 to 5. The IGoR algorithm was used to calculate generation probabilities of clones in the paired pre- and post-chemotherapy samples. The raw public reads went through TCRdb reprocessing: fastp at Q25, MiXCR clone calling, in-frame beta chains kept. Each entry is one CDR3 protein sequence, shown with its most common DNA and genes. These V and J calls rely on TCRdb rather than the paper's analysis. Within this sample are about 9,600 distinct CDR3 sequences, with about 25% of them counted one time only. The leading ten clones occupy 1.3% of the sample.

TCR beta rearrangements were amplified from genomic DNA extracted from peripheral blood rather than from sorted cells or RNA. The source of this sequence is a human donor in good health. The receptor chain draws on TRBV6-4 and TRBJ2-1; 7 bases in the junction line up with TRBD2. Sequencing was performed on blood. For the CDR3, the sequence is CASSEASGGYNEQFL. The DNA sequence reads TGTGCCAGCAGTGAAGCGTCGGGGGGTTACAATGAGCAGTTCTTA.